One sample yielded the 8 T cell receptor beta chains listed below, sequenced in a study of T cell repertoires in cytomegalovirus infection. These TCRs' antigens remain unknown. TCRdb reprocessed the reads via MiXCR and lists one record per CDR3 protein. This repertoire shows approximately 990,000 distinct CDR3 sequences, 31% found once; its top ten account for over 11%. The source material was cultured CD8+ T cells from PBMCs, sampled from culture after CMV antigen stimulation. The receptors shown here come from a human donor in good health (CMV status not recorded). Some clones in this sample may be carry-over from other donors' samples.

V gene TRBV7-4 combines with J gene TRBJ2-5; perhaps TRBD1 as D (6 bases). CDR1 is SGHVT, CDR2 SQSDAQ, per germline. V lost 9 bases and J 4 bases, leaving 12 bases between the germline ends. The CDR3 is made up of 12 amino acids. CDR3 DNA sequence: TGTGCCAGTCAACAGGGTGGAGAGACCCAGTACTTC. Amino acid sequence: CASQQGGETQYF.

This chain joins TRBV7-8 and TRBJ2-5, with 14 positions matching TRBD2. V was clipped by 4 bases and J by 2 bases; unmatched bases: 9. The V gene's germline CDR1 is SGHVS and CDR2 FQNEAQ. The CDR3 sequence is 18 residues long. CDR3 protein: CASSSSRLAGGKQETQYF. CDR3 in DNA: TGTGCCAGCAGCTCCTCGCGACTAGCGGGGGGGAAACAAGAGACCCAGTACTTC.

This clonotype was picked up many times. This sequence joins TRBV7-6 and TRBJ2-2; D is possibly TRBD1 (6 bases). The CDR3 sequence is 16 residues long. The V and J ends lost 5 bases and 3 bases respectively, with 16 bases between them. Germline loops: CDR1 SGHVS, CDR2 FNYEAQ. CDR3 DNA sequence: TGTGCCAGCAGCCAAGTTGGGGGCCCGTACACCGGGGAGCTGTTTTTT. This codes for CASSQVGGPYTGELFF. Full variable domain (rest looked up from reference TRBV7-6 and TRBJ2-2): GAGVSQSPRYKVTKRGQDVALRCDPISGHVSLYWYRQALGQGPEFLTYFNYEAQQDKSGLPNDRFSAERPEGSISTLTIQRTEQRDSAMYRCASSQVGGPYTGELFFGEGSRLTVL.

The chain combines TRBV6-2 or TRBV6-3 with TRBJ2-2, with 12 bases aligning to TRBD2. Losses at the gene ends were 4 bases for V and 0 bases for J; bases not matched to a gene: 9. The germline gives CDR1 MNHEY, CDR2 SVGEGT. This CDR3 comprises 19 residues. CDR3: CASSFPLTSGGSNTGELFF. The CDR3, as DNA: TGTGCCAGCAGTTTCCCGTTGACTAGCGGGGGATCGAACACCGGGGAGCTGTTTTTT.

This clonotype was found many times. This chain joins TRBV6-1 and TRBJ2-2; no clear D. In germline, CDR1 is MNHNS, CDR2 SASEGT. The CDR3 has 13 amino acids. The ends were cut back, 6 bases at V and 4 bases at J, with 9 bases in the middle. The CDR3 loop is CASSPFSTGELFF. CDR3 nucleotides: TGTGCCAGCAGCCCCTTTAGCACCGGGGAGCTGTTTTTT.

This CDR3 is CASSLKVTGEQYV. CDR3 sequence (DNA): TGTGCCAGCAGCTTAAAGGTGACCGGGGAGCAGTACGTC. This chain joins TRBV7-6 and TRBJ2-7, with D hard to call. The CDR3 runs 13 residues. CDR1 and CDR2 from the germline V gene are SGHVS and FNYEAQ. Trimming took 2 bases from V and 7 from J, leaving 12 bases between them.

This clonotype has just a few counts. CDR3: CASSPLSESSYNEQFF. CDR3 coding DNA: TGTGCCAGCAGTCCCCTTAGCGAGAGCTCCTACAATGAGCAGTTCTTC. The rearrangement links TRBV7-8 to TRBJ2-1, with D possibly being TRBD2 (5 bases). V gave up 6 bases and J gave up 0 bases, with 15 bases separating them. The CDR3 runs 16 residues. CDR1 and CDR2 from the germline V gene are SGHVS and FQNEAQ.

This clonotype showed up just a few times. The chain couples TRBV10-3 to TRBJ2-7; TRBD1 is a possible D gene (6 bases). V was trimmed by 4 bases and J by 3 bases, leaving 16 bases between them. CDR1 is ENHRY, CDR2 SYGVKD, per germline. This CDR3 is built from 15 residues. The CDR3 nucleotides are TGTGCCATCAGTGGAACAGGGTTCAGTGACTACGAGCAGTACTTC. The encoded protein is CAISGTGFSDYEQYF.